Included here is one T cell receptor beta chain sequence, with context. These data belong to a study of blood T cell repertoires in COVID-19. As for the study in general: Some COVID-19 samples were acute and others convalescent; all came from the United States, Italy and Spain. T cells, B-cell-depleted T cells, or PBMCs provided the cDNA or gDNA that served as material.

The CDR3 extends over 15 amino acids. Germline V gene lookup returns CDR1 SGHVS and CDR2 FQNEAQ. The ends were cut back, 5 bases at V and 0 bases at J, with 13 bases in the middle. Study processing details: Estimation of nucleated cell counts relied on the amplification of reference gene primers. The table came from immunoSEQ multiplex PCR; TCRdb's copy has only in-frame clones and leaves some out. V, J and clone size derive from that table, while D and trimming were established from the DNA sequence. Among around 100,000 clones listed, 80% to 85% were seen once. Sequenced sample: peripheral blood. The chain links TRBV7-8 to TRBJ1-2; maybe TRBD1 (5 bases). The clonotype comes from a woman aged 70-85 years with acute or convalescent COVID-19. CDR3 nucleotide sequence: TGTGCCAGCAGCCTCACCAGGGTTCCTAACTATGGCTACACCTTC. Protein sequence: CASSLTRVPNYGYTF.